This passage covers 15 T cell receptor beta chains from one sample sequenced in a study of blood T cells in healthy people across ages. Then a second PCR, running roughly 6 to 11 cycles, was carried out with a sample-barcoded 5' primer and a J-beta primer mix. Via MiXCR, TCRdb re-called the 5' RACE reads, giving one row per CDR3 protein. The sample consists of some 1,800,000 distinct CDR3 sequences, roughly two fifths of them appearing once. Source material: blood. These receptors were collected from a human donor in good health.

The chain employs TRBV18 and TRBJ1-3; D uncertain. This CDR3 comprises 14 residues. Germline V lookup: CDR1 KGHSH, CDR2 LQKENI. Trimming removed 4 bases at V and 3 bases at J, with 10 bases between. The CDR3: CASSLPGGGNTIYF. The CDR3, as DNA: TGTGCCAGCTCACTACCAGGTGGTGGAAACACCATATATTTT.

This clonotype appeared a few times. The rearrangement joins TRBV12-3 or TRBV12-4 to TRBJ2-3; D possibly corresponds to TRBD1 (5 bases). V was trimmed by 2 bases and J by 3 bases, leaving 12 bases between them. The CDR3 covers 15 residues. The chain's CDR3 is CASSLTGSRTDTQYF. The CDR3 DNA follows: TGTGCCAGCAGTTTAACAGGATCCCGGACAGATACGCAGTATTTT.

Remarks on this clonotype: Its ends do not fully match the called genes, so a read error is possible. This sequence joins TRBV7-8 and TRBJ1-2; D call uncertain. The CDR3 runs 16 residues. Germline CDR1 SGHVS, CDR2 FQNEAQ. Here the CDR3 reads CAGSLAGRARNYGYTF. As DNA, the CDR3 is TGTGCCGGCAGCTTAGCGGGAAGGGCTAGGAACTATGGCTACACCTTC.

The chain links TRBV28 to TRBJ2-5; 9 nucleotides line up with TRBD1. The germline CDR1 and CDR2 sequences are MDHEN and SYDVKM. The junction had 20 bases not matched to a gene; V was cut back by 11 bases and J by 7 bases. This CDR3 is built from 16 residues. CDR3 sequence: CACGGTGPVLRGTQYF. The CDR3 region has the DNA TGTGCCTGCGGCGGGACAGGGCCAGTCTTAAGGGGGACCCAGTACTTC.

This clonotype was found once. The junction does not match germline at one end; this may be a read error. V usage is TRBV28 and J usage is TRBJ1-1; TRBD1 might be the D (6 bases). CDR3 length: 13 amino acids. CDR1 is MDHEN, CDR2 SYDVKM, per germline. CDR3 loop: CAGSLGARTEAFF. The DNA for the CDR3 is TGTGCCGGCAGTTTGGGGGCGCGCACTGAAGCTTTCTTT.

Regarding this clonotype: At one boundary the junction diverges from the germline segment, which might be a read error. The rearrangement joins TRBV6-2 or TRBV6-3 to TRBJ2-4; D unresolved. The DNA matches TRBJ2-7 better at its end, which makes the J call doubtful. The germline gives CDR1 MNHEY, CDR2 SVGEGT. The CDR3 runs to 13 residues. The CDR3: CTSSHRALYEQYF. CDR3 nucleotides: TGTACCAGCAGCCACCGGGCCCTCTACGAGCAGTACTTC.

This clonotype was detected only a few times. V and J are TRBV12-3 or TRBV12-4 and TRBJ2-4, with TRBD2 matching over 13 bases. The end of the DNA fits TRBJ2-7 better, so the J call may be wrong. There are 16 residues in the CDR3. The CDR3 sequence is CASSFGTSGDGGEQYF. The CDR3 coding sequence is TGTGCCAGCAGTTTCGGGACTAGCGGGGATGGTGGCGAGCAGTACTTC.

This clonotype was observed a few times. The chain uses TRBV24-1 and TRBJ2-3; TRBD1 is a possible D gene (5 bases). The V end was cut by 9 bases, the J end by 2 bases, with 11 bases between. The germline CDR1 and CDR2 sequences are KGHDR and SFDVKD. The CDR3 is 13 amino acids. The CDR3 is CATAPGNTDTQYF. Written as DNA, the CDR3 is TGTGCCACCGCGCCAGGGAACACAGATACGCAGTATTTT.

This clonotype came up once. The chain couples TRBV6-1 to TRBJ1-2, with 9 bases that match TRBD1. CDR3 length: 15 residues. Germline assignment: CDR1 MNHNS and CDR2 SASEGT. With 5 bases clipped from V and 7 bases from J, the junction kept 11 bases outside the gene matches. The CDR3 loop reads CASSPLNTGGGGYTF. The DNA of the CDR3 is TGTGCCAGCAGTCCCCTCAATACAGGGGGCGGTGGCTACACCTTC.

The chain is built from TRBV5-1 and TRBJ1-1; possibly TRBD1 for D (5 bases). Germline assignment: CDR1 SGHRS and CDR2 YFSETQ. V was pared by 4 bases and J by 7 bases, with 14 bases between. The CDR3 consists of 13 residues. As DNA, the CDR3 is TGCGCCAGCAGCATGAACCAGGGAGTTGAAGCTTTCTTT. Its translation: CASSMNQGVEAFF.

This clonotype was seen more than once but under ten times. The rearrangement links TRBV12-3 or TRBV12-4 to TRBJ2-7; D possibly corresponds to TRBD1 (6 bases). CDR3 size: 14 residues. V lost 4 bases and J 12 bases, leaving 22 bases between the germline ends. The CDR3 loop is CASSSQGFRETRYF. CDR3 sequence (DNA): TGTGCCAGCAGTTCCCAGGGGTTCCGTGAGACCCGGTACTTC.

The V and J genes are TRBV12-3 or TRBV12-4 and TRBJ2-1; TRBD2 might be the D (5 bases). This CDR3 contains 19 residues. Trimming took off 6 bases at V and 4 bases at J, with 28 bases between the two ends. CDR3 bases: TGTGCCAGCAGCCCAGAGGGCGGAAGCGAGTGGGTGGATTACAATGAGCAGTTCTTC. Translating gives CASSPEGGSEWVDYNEQFF.

This chain connects TRBV24-1 to TRBJ2-1; tentative D call: TRBD2 (5 bases). Trimming removed 4 bases at V and 6 bases at J, with 12 bases between. CDR1 and CDR2 from the germline V gene are KGHDR and SFDVKD. The CDR3 extends over 14 amino acids. The CDR3 loop is CATSERVWGNEQFF. DNA of the CDR3: TGTGCCACCAGTGAGAGGGTTTGGGGCAATGAGCAGTTCTTC.

This clonotype was picked up a small number of times. Its ends do not fully match the called genes, so a read error is possible. This chain joins TRBV20-1 and TRBJ2-5; TRBD2 matches at 12 bases. The CDR3 totals 14 residues. Germline loops: CDR1 DFQATT, CDR2 SNEGSKA (reference sequence). The CDR3 DNA reads as TGCAGTCCCCGGACTAGCGGGGACCAGGAGACCCAGTACTTC. This encodes CSPRTSGDQETQYF.

V usage is TRBV30 and J usage is TRBJ1-1; maybe TRBD1 (5 bases). CDR3 length: 13 residues. V lost 4 bases, J lost 4 bases, and 13 bases lay in between. The V gene's germline CDR1 is GTSNPN and CDR2 SVGIG (reference sequence). The CDR3 spells CAWNTLRGTEAFF. In nucleotides, the CDR3 is TGTGCCTGGAATACGTTGAGGGGCACTGAAGCTTTCTTT. Based on the CDR3 plus reference TRBV30 and TRBJ1-1, the full variable domain is SQTIHQWPATLVQPVGSPLSLECTVEGTSNPNLYWYRQAAGRGLQLLFYSVGIGQISSEVPQNLSASRPQDRQFILSSKKLLLSDSGFYLCAWNTLRGTEAFFGQGTRLTVV.